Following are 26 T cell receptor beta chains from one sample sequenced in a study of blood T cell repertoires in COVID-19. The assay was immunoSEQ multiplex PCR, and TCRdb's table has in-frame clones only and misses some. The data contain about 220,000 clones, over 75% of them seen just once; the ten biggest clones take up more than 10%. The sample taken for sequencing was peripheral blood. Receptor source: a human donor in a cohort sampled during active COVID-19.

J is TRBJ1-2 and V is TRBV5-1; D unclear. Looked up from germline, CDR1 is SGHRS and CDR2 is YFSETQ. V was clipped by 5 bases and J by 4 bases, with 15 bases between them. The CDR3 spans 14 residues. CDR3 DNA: TGCGCCAGCAGGCTGGAGTCTTCTTTCTATGGCTACACCTTC. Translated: CASRLESSFYGYTF.

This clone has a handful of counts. The CDR3 DNA sequence: TGTGCCAGCAGTTATAGCGGGAGGAGCTCCTACGAGCAGTACTTC. Encoded protein: CASSYSGRSSYEQYF. This rearrangement joins TRBV2 to TRBJ2-7, with TRBD2 matching over 10 bases. V trimming: 5 bases; J trimming: 0 bases; junction bases outside the gene matches: 4. The CDR3 totals 15 residues. Germline CDR1 SNHLY, CDR2 FYNNEI.

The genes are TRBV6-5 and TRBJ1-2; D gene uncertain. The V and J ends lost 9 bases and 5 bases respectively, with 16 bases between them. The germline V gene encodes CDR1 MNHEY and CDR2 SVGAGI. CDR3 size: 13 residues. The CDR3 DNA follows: TGTGCCAGTCACTTCGGGGAAGGGTATGGCTACACCTTC. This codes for CASHFGEGYGYTF.

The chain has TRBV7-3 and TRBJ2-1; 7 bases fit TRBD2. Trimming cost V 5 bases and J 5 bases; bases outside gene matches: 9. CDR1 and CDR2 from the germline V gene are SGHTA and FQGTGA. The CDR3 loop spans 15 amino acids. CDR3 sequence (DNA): TGTGCCAGCAGCCCCAAGGCTAGCGGAAACAATGAGCAGTTCTTC. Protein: CASSPKASGNNEQFF.

In DNA, the CDR3 is TGCGCCAGCAGCTTGGCGGTTCATTCACCCCTCCACTTT. Translated, it gives CASSLAVHSPLHF. The V call is TRBV5-1, the J call TRBJ1-6; D is uncertain. Germline V CDR1 and CDR2: SGHRS, YFSETQ. V shed 0 bases and J shed 8 bases, with 6 bases lying between them. The CDR3 has 13 amino acids.

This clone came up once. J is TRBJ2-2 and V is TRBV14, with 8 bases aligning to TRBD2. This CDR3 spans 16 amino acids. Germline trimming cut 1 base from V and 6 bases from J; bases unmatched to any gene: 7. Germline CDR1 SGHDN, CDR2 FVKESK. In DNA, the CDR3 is TGTGCCAGCAGCCAAGTCCCGGGGGGGCGTGCCGGGGAGCTGTTTTTT. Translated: CASSQVPGGRAGELFF. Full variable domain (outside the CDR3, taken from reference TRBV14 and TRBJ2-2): EAGVTQFPSHSVIEKGQTVTLRCDPISGHDNLYWYRRVMGKEIKFLLHFVKESKQDESGMPNNRFLAERTGGTYSTLKVQPAELEDSGVYFCASSQVPGGRAGELFFGEGSRLTVL.

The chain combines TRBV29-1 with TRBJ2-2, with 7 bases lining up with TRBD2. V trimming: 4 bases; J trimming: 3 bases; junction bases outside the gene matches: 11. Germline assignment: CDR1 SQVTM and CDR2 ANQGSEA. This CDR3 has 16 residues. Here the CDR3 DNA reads TGCAGCGTTGCAGTAGGAAGCGGGGCCGACACCGGGGAGCTGTTTTTT. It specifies CSVAVGSGADTGELFF.

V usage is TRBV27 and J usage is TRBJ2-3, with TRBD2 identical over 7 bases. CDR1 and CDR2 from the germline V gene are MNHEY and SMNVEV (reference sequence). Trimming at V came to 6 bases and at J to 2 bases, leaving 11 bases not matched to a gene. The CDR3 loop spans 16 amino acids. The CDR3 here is CASSFGGSSHTDTQYF. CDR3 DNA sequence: TGTGCCAGCAGCTTCGGCGGGAGTTCCCACACAGATACGCAGTATTTT.

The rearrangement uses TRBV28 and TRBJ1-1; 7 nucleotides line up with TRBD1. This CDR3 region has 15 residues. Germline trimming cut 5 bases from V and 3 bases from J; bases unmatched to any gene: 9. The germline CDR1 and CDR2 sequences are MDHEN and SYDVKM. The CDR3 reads CASSPAGQRDTEAFF. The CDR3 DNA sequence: TGTGCCAGCAGTCCGGCGGGACAGAGAGACACTGAAGCTTTCTTT.

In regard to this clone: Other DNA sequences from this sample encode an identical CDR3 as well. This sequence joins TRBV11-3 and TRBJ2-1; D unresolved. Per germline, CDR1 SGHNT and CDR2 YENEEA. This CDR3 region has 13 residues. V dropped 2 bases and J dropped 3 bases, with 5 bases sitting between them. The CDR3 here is CASSLNSYNEQFF. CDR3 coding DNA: TGTGCCAGCAGCTTAAACAGCTACAATGAGCAGTTCTTC.

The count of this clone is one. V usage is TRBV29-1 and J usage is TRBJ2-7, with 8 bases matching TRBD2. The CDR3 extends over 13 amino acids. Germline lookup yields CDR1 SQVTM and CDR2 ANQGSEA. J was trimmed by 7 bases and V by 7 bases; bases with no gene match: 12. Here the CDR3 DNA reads TGCAGCGCAGCGGGGGACTCCTCCTTGGAGCAGTACTTC. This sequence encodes CSAAGDSSLEQYF.

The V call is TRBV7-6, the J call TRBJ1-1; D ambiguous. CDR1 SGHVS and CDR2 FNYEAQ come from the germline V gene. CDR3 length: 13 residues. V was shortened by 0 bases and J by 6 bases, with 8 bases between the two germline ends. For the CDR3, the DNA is TGTGCCAGCAGCTTAGCCCCCAGCGCTGAAGCTTTCTTT. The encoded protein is CASSLAPSAEAFF.

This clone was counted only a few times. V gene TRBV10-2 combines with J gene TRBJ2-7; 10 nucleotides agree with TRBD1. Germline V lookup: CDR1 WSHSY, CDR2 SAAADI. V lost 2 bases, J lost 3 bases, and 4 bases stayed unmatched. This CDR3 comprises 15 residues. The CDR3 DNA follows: TGCGCCAGCAGTGAGCGGGACAGGGGATTCTACGAGCAGTACTTC. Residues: CASSERDRGFYEQYF.

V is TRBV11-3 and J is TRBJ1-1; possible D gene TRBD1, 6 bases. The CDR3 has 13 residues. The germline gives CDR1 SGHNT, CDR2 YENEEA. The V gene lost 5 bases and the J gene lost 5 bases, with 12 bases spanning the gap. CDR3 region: CASSRRGGTEAFF. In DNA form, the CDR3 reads TGTGCCAGCAGCCGTAGGGGGGGGACTGAAGCTTTCTTT.

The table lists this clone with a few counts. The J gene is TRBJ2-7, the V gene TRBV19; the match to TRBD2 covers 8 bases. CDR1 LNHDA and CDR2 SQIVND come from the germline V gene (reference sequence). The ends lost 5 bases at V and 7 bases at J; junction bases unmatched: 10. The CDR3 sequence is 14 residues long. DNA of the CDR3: TGTGCCAGTAGTTTCGGGGGGGCCTCATATGAGCAGTACTTC. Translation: CASSFGGASYEQYF. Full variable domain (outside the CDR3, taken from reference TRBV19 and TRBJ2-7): DGGITQSPKYLFRKEGQNVTLSCEQNLNHDAMYWYRQDPGQGLRLIYYSQIVNDFQKGDIAEGYSVSREKKESFPLTVTSAQKNPTAFYLCASSFGGASYEQYFGPGTRLTVT.

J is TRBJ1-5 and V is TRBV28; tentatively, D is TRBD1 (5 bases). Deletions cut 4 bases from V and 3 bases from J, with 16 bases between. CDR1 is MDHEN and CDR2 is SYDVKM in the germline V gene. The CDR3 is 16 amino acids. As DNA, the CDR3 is TGTGCCAGCAGTTCAGCGGGACTAGGGCCCAATCAGCCCCAGCATTTT. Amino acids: CASSSAGLGPNQPQHF.

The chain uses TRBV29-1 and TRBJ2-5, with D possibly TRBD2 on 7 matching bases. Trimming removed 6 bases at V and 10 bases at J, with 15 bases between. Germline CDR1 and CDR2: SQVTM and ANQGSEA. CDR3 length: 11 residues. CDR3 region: CSVGLQGVQYF. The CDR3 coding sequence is TGCAGCGTGGGACTACAGGGTGTCCAGTACTTC.

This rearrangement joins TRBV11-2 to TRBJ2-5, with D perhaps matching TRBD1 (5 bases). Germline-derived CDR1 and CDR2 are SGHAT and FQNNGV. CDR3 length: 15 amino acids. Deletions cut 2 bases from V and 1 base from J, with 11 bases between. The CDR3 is CASSLHPQGQETQYF. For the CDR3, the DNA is TGTGCCAGCAGCTTACACCCCCAGGGCCAAGAGACCCAGTACTTC. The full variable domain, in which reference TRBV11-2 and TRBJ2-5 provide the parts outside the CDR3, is EAGVAQSPRYKIIEKRQSVAFWCNPISGHATLYWYQQILGQGPKLLIQFQNNGVVDDSQLPKDRFSAERLKGVDSTLKIQPAKLEDSAVYLCASSLHPQGQETQYFGPGTRLLVL.

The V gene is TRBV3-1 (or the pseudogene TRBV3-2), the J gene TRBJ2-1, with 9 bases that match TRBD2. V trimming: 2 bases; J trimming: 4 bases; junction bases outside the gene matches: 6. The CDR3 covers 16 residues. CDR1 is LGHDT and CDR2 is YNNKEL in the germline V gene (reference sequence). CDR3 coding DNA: TGTGCCAGCAGCCAACGGCGACTAGCGGATTACAATGAGCAGTTCTTC. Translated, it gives CASSQRRLADYNEQFF.

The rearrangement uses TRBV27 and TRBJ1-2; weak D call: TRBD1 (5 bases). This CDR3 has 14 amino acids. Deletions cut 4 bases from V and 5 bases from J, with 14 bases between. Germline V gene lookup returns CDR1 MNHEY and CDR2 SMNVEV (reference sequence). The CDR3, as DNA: TGTGCCAGCAGTTCCAACGACAGATTTTATGGCTACACCTTC. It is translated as CASSSNDRFYGYTF.

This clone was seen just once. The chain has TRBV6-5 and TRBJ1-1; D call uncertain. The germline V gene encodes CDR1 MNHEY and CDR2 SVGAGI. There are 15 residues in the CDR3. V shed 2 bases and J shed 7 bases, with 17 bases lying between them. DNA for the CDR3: TGTGCCAGCAGTTACGGTCAGGACTTTAATTATGAAGCTTTCTTT. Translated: CASSYGQDFNYEAFF.

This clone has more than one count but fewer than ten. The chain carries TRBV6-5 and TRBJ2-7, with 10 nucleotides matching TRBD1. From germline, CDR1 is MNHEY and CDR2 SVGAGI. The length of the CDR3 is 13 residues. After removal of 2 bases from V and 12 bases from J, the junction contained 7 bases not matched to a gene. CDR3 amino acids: CASSYRTGGGWYF. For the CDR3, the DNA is TGTGCCAGCAGTTACCGGACAGGGGGAGGGTGGTACTTC.

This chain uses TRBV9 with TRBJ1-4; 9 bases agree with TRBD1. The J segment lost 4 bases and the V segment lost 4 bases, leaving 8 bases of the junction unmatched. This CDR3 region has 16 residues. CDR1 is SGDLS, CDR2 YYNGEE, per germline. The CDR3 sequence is CASSHGTGLGNEKLFF. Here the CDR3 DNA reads TGTGCCAGCAGCCACGGGACAGGGTTGGGTAATGAAAAACTGTTTTTT.

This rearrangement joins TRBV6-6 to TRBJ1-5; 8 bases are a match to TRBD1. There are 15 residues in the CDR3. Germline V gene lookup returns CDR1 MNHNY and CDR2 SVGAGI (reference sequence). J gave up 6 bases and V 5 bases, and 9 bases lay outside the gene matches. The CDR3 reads CASSPQGAGGQPQHF. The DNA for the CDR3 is TGTGCCAGCAGTCCCCAGGGGGCAGGGGGTCAGCCCCAGCATTTT.

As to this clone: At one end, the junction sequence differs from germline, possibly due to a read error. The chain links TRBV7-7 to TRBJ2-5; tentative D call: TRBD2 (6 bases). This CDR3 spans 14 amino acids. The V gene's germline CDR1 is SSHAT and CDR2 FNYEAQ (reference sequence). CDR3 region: CASSLGLGGETQYF. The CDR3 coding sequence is TGTGCTAGCAGCTTAGGGTTGGGGGGTGAGACCCAGTACTTC.

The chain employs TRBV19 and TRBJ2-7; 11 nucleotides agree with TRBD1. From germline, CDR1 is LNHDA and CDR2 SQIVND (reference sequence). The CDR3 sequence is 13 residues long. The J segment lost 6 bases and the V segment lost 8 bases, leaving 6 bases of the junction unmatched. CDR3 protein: CASFGTGGREQYF. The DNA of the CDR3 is TGTGCCAGTTTCGGGACAGGGGGTCGCGAGCAGTACTTC.